This T cell receptor beta chain was observed in a study of cytomegalovirus exposure and HLA in healthy donors. Findings and limits, study-wide: Accurate prediction of most subjects' HLA-A and HLA-B alleles from TCR beta sequences was reported. Later analysis demonstrated an association between a missense DCLRE1C variant and TCR beta V- and J-gene trimming. After further analysis at a later stage, 16,951 TCR beta sequences were associated with HLA alleles at 0.05 false discovery rate. Most TCRs appeared rarely, but some public TCRs recurred in many donors.

This clone was seen more than once but under ten times. The antigen is not known. PCR amplification relied on 60 Vbeta primers (plus 13 Jbeta primers). TCRdb's copy holds only in-frame clones and misses some; the assay was immunoSEQ multiplex PCR. Among around 100,000 clones, around 10% were seen once, and the ten largest hold 5.8%. Germline assignment: CDR1 SEHNR and CDR2 FQNEAQ (reference sequence). The J segment lost 5 bases and the V segment lost 1 base, leaving 5 bases of the junction unmatched. The CDR3 totals 15 residues. This receptor was taken from a man aged 35 to 55 in good health and CMV-seropositive. The sequenced sample consisted of PBMCs. This rearrangement joins TRBV7-9 to TRBJ2-7; 10 bases are a match to TRBD1. The CDR3 sequence: CASSLVGQGTDEQYF. The DNA of the CDR3 is TGTGCCAGCAGCTTAGTGGGACAGGGGACGGACGAGCAGTACTTC.